Below, 12 T cell receptor beta chains from the same sample are listed, as sequenced in a study of cytomegalovirus exposure and HLA in healthy donors. Vbeta (60) and Jbeta (13) primers were used in the PCR. Assay used: immunoSEQ multiplex PCR; TCRdb lists only in-frame clones, some missing. The sample consists of over 100,000 clones, around 74% of them appearing once. The source material was PBMCs. Receptors were obtained from a male donor in good health and CMV-seronegative.

The table lists this clone with a few counts. The rearrangement joins TRBV2 to TRBJ1-2, with 9 bases lining up with TRBD1. The CDR3 sequence is 15 residues long. Germline CDR1 reads SNHLY; CDR2 reads FYNNEI. V gave up 9 bases and J gave up 7 bases; unmatched junction bases: 15. The CDR3 is CASSRDRVSSGGYTF. The DNA for the CDR3 is TGTGCCAGTAGCCGGGACAGGGTGTCGAGTGGTGGCTACACCTTC.

This clone has just one count. This rearrangement joins TRBV15 to TRBJ2-3, with 11 bases identical to TRBD2. Germline CDR1 reads LNHNV; CDR2 reads YYDKDF (reference sequence). The V gene end was trimmed by 4 bases and the J gene end by 3 bases; junction bases not matched to a gene: 3. This CDR3 comprises 15 residues. CDR3 in amino acids: CATSTGTSGTDTQYF. The CDR3, as DNA: TGTGCCACCAGCACCGGGACTAGCGGAACAGATACGCAGTATTTT.

This clone was found a few times. This chain links TRBV11-2 with TRBJ1-2; possible D gene TRBD1, 5 bases. From germline, CDR1 is SGHAT and CDR2 FQNNGV. The CDR3 runs to 15 residues. Trimming cost V 3 bases and J 2 bases, with 13 bases left between them. The CDR3 here is CASSFLGGENYGYTF. The CDR3 DNA sequence: TGTGCCAGCAGCTTCCTCGGGGGGGAAAACTATGGCTACACCTTC.

This chain joins TRBV6-5 and TRBJ1-1; D unclear. With 9 bases removed from V and 0 bases from J, the gap between germline ends came to 11 bases. Germline assignment: CDR1 MNHEY and CDR2 SVGAGI. This CDR3 spans 13 amino acids. The DNA of the CDR3 is TGTGCCAGTGCCCAACACATGAACACTGAAGCTTTCTTT. Translated, it gives CASAQHMNTEAFF.

This clone appeared once. V is TRBV7-3 and J is TRBJ2-5, with 11 positions matching TRBD2. This CDR3 has 18 amino acids. The germline gives CDR1 SGHTA, CDR2 FQGTGA. With 5 bases clipped from V and 2 bases from J, the junction kept 13 bases outside the gene matches. CDR3 nucleotides: TGTGCCAGCAGCCCGGGGACTAGCGGAGGTTTGGGGCAAGAGACCCAGTACTTC. Protein sequence: CASSPGTSGGLGQETQYF.

The V and J genes are TRBV4-3 and TRBJ1-2; 7 positions agree with TRBD1. The CDR3 has 15 amino acids. After removal of 3 bases from V and 1 base from J, the junction contained 5 bases not matched to a gene. The germline V gene encodes CDR1 LGHNA and CDR2 YSLEER. In nucleotides, the CDR3 is TGCGCCAGCAGCCAGGGGACAGCAATTAACTATGGCTACACCTTC. Protein: CASSQGTAINYGYTF.

This chain connects TRBV28 to TRBJ2-7; 15 bases agree with TRBD2. V lost 5 bases, J lost 4 bases, and 9 bases stayed unmatched. Looked up from germline, CDR1 is MDHEN and CDR2 is SYDVKM. The CDR3 covers 17 residues. The CDR3 loop is CASSLRGTSGRKYEQYF. CDR3 nucleotides: TGTGCCAGCAGTCTCCGCGGGACTAGCGGGAGGAAATACGAGCAGTACTTC.

In DNA, the CDR3 is TGTGCCAGCAGCTTAGTGGCGGGATCGAGCACTGAAGCTTTCTTT. Protein product: CASSLVAGSSTEAFF. This sequence joins TRBV7-8 and TRBJ1-1; D unclear. Trimming left V 1 base short and J 4 bases short, with 13 bases between. Germline loops: CDR1 SGHVS, CDR2 FQNEAQ. The length of the CDR3 is 15 residues.

The chain carries TRBV27 and TRBJ1-2, with 9 bases fitting TRBD1. Germline-derived CDR1 and CDR2 are MNHEY and SMNVEV (reference sequence). The V gene end was trimmed by 5 bases and the J gene end by 2 bases; junction bases not matched to a gene: 6. The CDR3 is made up of 15 amino acids. CDR3 sequence (DNA): TGTGCCAGCAGTGCGGGACAGGGTATCAACTATGGCTACACCTTC. Amino acids: CASSAGQGINYGYTF.

This clone was picked up one time. The rearrangement joins TRBV28 to TRBJ2-1; 10 bases are a match to TRBD2. The CDR3 is 18 residues long. With 5 bases clipped from V and 4 bases from J, the junction kept 14 bases outside the gene matches. The germline CDR1 and CDR2 sequences are MDHEN and SYDVKM. The CDR3 region has the DNA TGTGCCAGCAGTCTAGATGTGGCTAGCGGGAGTGGATACAATGAGCAGTTCTTC. Translating it yields CASSLDVASGSGYNEQFF.

The J gene is TRBJ1-1, the V gene TRBV4-3; maybe TRBD1 (6 bases). The germline V and J ends were trimmed by 1 base and 5 bases, with 14 bases remaining between them. CDR1 is LGHNA, CDR2 YSLEER, per germline. The CDR3 is 15 residues long. The CDR3, as DNA: TGCGCCAGCAGCCAAGCGGCAGGGGATTCGACTGAAGCTTTCTTT. Amino acid sequence: CASSQAAGDSTEAFF.

V and J are TRBV5-3 and TRBJ2-5; D possibly corresponds to TRBD1 (5 bases). TRBV5-3 has ORF status, its function being uncertain. This CDR3 region has 14 residues. Trimming removed 4 bases at V and 5 bases at J, with 15 bases between. The CDR3 DNA sequence: TGTGCCAGAAGCCTAGGGCAGGGTGGGGAGACCCAGTACTTC. Protein sequence: CARSLGQGGETQYF.